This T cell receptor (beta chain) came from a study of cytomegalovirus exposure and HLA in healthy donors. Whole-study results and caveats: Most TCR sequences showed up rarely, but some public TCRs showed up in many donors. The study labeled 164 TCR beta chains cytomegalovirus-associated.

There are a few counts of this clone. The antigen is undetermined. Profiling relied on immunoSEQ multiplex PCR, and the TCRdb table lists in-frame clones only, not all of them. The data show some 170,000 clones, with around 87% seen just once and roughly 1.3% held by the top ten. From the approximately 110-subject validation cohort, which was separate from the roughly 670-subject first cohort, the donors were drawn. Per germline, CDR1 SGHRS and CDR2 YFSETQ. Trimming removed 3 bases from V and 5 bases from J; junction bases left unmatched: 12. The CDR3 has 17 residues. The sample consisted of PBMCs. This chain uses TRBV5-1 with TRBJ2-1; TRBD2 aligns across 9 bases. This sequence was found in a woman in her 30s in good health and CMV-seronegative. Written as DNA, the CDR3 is TGCGCCAGCAGCTCGGTGACTAGCGGATTATTAAACAATGAGCAGTTCTTC. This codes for CASSSVTSGLLNNEQFF.